These 8 T cell receptor beta chains share one sample of origin, sequenced in a study of identical twins. Via MiXCR, TCRdb re-called the 5' RACE reads, giving one row per CDR3 protein. The repertoire holds about 340,000 distinct CDR3 sequences, with 9% to 15% as singletons. The data also belong to a second study, concerning yellow fever vaccine responses in identical twins.

Sequencing input: CD8+ T cells sorted from blood. All receptors come from a woman younger than 35 in good health.

This clonotype was observed a handful of times. V usage is TRBV19 and J usage is TRBJ2-7, with TRBD1 as a possible D gene (5 bases). V was pared by 5 bases and J by 7 bases, with 12 bases between. The CDR3 contains 12 residues. Per germline, CDR1 LNHDA and CDR2 SQIVND (reference sequence). The CDR3 region is CASSGHPKEQYF. The CDR3 DNA sequence: TGTGCCAGTAGTGGACACCCAAAAGAGCAGTACTTC. The full variable domain, in which reference TRBV19 and TRBJ2-7 provide the parts outside the CDR3, is DGGITQSPKYLFRKEGQNVTLSCEQNLNHDAMYWYRQDPGQGLRLIYYSQIVNDFQKGDIAEGYSVSREKKESFPLTVTSAQKNPTAFYLCASSGHPKEQYFGPGTRLTVT.

The rearrangement links TRBV28 to TRBJ2-2; 7 bases match TRBD1. The CDR3 totals 16 residues. Germline CDR1 MDHEN, CDR2 SYDVKM. V shed 2 bases, J shed 6 bases, and the junction held 9 bases outside the gene matches. DNA for the CDR3: TGTGCCAGCAGTTTAAGCCCCCTTGACAGGGCCGGGGAGCTGTTTTTT. The encoded protein is CASSLSPLDRAGELFF.

This clonotype occurred many times. J is TRBJ2-1 and V is TRBV27; perhaps TRBD2 as D (7 bases). The length of the CDR3 is 17 residues. CDR1 is MNHEY, CDR2 SMNVEV, per germline (reference sequence). V lost 5 bases and J 3 bases, leaving 20 bases between the germline ends. The chain's CDR3 is CASSLSLGGLSYNEQFF. CDR3 sequence (DNA): TGTGCCAGCAGTCTGTCCCTCGGGGGGCTGAGCTACAATGAGCAGTTCTTC.

This clonotype appeared a single time. One end of the junction varies from germline; a read error may be responsible. V is TRBV2 and J is TRBJ2-2; a possible D gene is TRBD2 (5 bases). CDR3 length: 17 amino acids. CDR1 and CDR2 (germline): SNHLY, FYNNEI. In DNA form, the CDR3 reads TGTGCCAGCAGTGAAACCGGCCCAGCGGCGAAGACCGGGGAGCTGTTTTTT. Translating it yields CASSETGPAAKTGELFF.

The chain has TRBV6-5 and TRBJ2-1; D is uncertain. With 0 bases removed from V and 6 bases from J, the gap between germline ends came to 12 bases. Per germline, CDR1 MNHEY and CDR2 SVGAGI. The CDR3 covers 15 residues. For the CDR3, the DNA is TGTGCCAGCAGTTACTCGGACGGGTTTACCAATGAGCAGTTCTTC. Translation gives CASSYSDGFTNEQFF.

This sequence joins TRBV12-3 or TRBV12-4 and TRBJ2-7; 11 bases line up with TRBD2. Trimming cost V 6 bases and J 6 bases; bases outside gene matches: 7. This CDR3 has 14 residues. Here the CDR3 DNA reads TGTGCCAGCAGCCTTAGCGGGAGGGCCCCCGAGCAGTACTTC. It specifies CASSLSGRAPEQYF.

This clonotype was seen a few times. The genes are TRBV6-1 and TRBJ2-5; TRBD2 matches 9 bases. Germline V gene lookup returns CDR1 MNHNS and CDR2 SASEGT. The CDR3 is 15 amino acids. V trimming: 7 bases; J trimming: 2 bases; junction bases outside the gene matches: 8. The CDR3 spells CASKGLANLQETQYF. CDR3 DNA sequence: TGTGCCAGCAAAGGACTAGCGAACCTTCAAGAGACCCAGTACTTC.

This clonotype was seen repeatedly, ten times or more. The chain links TRBV7-9 to TRBJ1-2, with D tentatively TRBD1 (5 bases). Germline assignment: CDR1 SEHNR and CDR2 FQNEAQ (reference sequence). V lost 4 bases and J lost 7, with 16 bases in between. The CDR3 runs 14 residues. CDR3 region: CASSSGLVGAGYTF. The CDR3 DNA is TGTGCCAGCAGCTCGGGACTGGTCGGAGCTGGCTACACCTTC.